This T cell receptor (beta chain) stems from a study of CD8 T cells in Susac syndrome. Germline V gene data show CDR1 as DFQATT and CDR2 as SNEGSKA (reference sequence). CDR3 size: 15 residues. With V trimmed by 3 bases and J by 7 bases, 8 bases remained unmatched. Negative isolation was used for CD8+ and CD4+ T cells and FACS enrichment for TEMRA cells. Random hexamers served to reverse transcribe roughly 0.5 to 1 ug RNA. From the immunoSEQ multiplex PCR reads, TCRdb called clonotypes with MiXCR, one entry per CDR3 protein. This table has over 150,000 distinct CDR3 sequences, 85% to 95% appearing once.

The sequence was collected from a human donor with Susac syndrome. The chain uses TRBV20-1 and TRBJ1-6; 8 bases are a match to TRBD1. Input material: CD4+ T cells from PBMCs. The CDR3 nucleotides read TGCAGTGCTAGTTCTCCAGGGGGCAGGAATTCACCCCTCCACTTT. It yields the protein CSASSPGGRNSPLHF.